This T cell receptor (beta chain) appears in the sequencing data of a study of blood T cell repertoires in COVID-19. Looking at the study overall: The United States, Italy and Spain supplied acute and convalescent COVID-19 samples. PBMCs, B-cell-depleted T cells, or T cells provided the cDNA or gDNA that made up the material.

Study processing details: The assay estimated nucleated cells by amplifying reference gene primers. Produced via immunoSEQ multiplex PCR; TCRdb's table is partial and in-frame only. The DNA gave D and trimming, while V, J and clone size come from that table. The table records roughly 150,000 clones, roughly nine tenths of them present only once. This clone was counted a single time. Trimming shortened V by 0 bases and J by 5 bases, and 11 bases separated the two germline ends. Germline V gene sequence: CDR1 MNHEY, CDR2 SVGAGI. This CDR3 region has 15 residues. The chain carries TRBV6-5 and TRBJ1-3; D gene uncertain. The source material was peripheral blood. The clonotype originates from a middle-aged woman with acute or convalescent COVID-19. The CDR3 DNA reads TGTGCCAGCAGTTACTCGCAAGCTTTACGAAACACCATATATTTT. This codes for CASSYSQALRNTIYF.